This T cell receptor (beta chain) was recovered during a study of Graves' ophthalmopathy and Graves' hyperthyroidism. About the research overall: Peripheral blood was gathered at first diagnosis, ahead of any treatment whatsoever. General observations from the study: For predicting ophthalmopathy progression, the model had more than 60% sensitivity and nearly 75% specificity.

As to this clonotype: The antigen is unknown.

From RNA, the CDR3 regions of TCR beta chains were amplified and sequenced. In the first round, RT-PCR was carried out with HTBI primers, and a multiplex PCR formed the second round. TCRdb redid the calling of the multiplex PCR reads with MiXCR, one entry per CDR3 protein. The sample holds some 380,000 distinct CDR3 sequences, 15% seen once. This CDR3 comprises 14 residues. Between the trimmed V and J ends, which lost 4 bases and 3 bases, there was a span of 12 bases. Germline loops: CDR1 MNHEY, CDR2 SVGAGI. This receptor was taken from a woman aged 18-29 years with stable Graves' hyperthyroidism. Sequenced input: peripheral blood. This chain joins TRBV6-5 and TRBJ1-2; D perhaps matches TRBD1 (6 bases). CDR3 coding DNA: TGTGCCAGCAGTTCGGCTGGGACACACTATGGCTACACCTTC. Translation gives CASSSAGTHYGYTF.